The rows below give T cell receptor beta chains drawn from one sample of a study of blood T cells in healthy people across ages. TCRdb independently ran MiXCR on the 5' RACE reads; one entry per CDR3 protein. This table has hundreds of thousands of distinct CDR3 sequences, 45% to 55% appearing once. The sample consisted of blood. The receptors originated from a man older than 75 in good health. Each CDR3 is given with its conserved first and last residue. The D gene is left open where the match is weak. Some rows have no size entry. The others give once, few or many, or a class for an expanded clone.

NA,TRBJ2-2,TRBV10-2,NA,CASSERDGTITGELFF,TGCGCCAGCAGTGAGCGGGACGGAACGATAACCGGGGAGCTGTTTTTT
NA,TRBJ2-1,TRBV29-1,NA,CSAVLGPRYNEQFF,TGCAGCGCCGTTCTGGGGCCTAGGTACAATGAGCAGTTCTTC
few,TRBJ2-1,TRBV9,NA,CASSVTGVAGYNEQFF,TGTGCCAGCAGCGTTACCGGGGTAGCCGGATACAATGAGCAGTTCTTC
NA,TRBJ2-7,TRBV7-9,NA,CASSPMSEQYF,TGTGCCAGCAGCCCAATGAGTGAGCAGTACTTC
few,TRBJ1-4,TRBV27,NA,CASNLVAGAGGDEKLFF,TGTGCCAGCAATTTGGTAGCCGGGGCGGGGGGAGATGAAAAACTGTTTTTT
few,TRBJ2-1,TRBV5-1,TRBD2,CASTLWEGGQREQFF,TGCGCCAGCACCTTGTGGGAGGGCGGCCAACGGGAGCAGTTCTTC
NA,TRBJ2-7,TRBV7-9,NA,CASSFAAARGGSYEQYF,TGTGCCAGCAGCTTTGCAGCGGCCCGGGGTGGCTCCTACGAGCAGTACTTC
few,TRBJ2-3,TRBV7-2,NA,CASSLSVPDTQYF,TGTGCCAGCAGCTTAAGCGTACCAGATACGCAGTATTTT
few,TRBJ2-1,TRBV3-1,NA,CASSPSWGEYNEQFF,TGTGCCAGCAGCCCCTCCTGGGGGGAGTACAATGAGCAGTTCTTC
NA,TRBJ2-3,TRBV2,NA,CASTPLRGTDTQYF,TGTGCCAGTACACCGCTGAGGGGAACAGATACGCAGTATTTT
few,TRBJ2-7,TRBV28,NA,CASSPIGLNSYEQYF,TGTGCCAGCAGTCCCATCGGACTAAACTCCTACGAGCAGTACTTC
NA,TRBJ2-5,TRBV27,NA,CASSFEVGADKETQYF,TGTGCCAGCAGTTTTGAGGTTGGCGCGGATAAAGAGACCCAGTACTTC
NA,TRBJ1-5,TRBV6-5,NA,CASSYSMGTNQPQHF,TGTGCCAGCAGTTACTCGATGGGTACGAATCAGCCCCAGCATTTT
once,TRBJ2-5,TRBV6-6,TRBD2,CASGYSSTSGRETQYF,TGTGCCAGCGGTTACTCGAGTACTAGCGGGCGAGAGACCCAGTACTTC
NA,TRBJ2-1,TRBV7-2,TRBD2,CASSHWTSGSTSEQFF,TGTGCCAGCAGCCATTGGACTAGCGGGAGTACTAGTGAGCAGTTCTTC
many,TRBJ2-1,TRBV5-6,NA,CASSLEGDNEQFF,TGTGCCAGCAGCTTGGAAGGGGACAATGAGCAGTTCTTC
NA,TRBJ2-5,TRBV7-2,NA,CASSASRGTQYF,TGTGCCAGCAGCGCCTCAAGGGGGACCCAGTACTTC
NA,TRBJ2-3,TRBV9,NA,CASSPQTQPFTDTQYF,TGTGCCAGCAGCCCCCAGACCCAACCATTCACAGATACGCAGTATTTT
NA,TRBJ2-1,TRBV5-1,NA,CASSSRDFDNEQFF,TGCGCCAGCAGCTCCAGGGACTTTGACAATGAGCAGTTCTTC
few,TRBJ2-3,TRBV7-3,NA,CASSLQRGSTDTQYF,TGTGCCAGCAGCTTACAGAGGGGTAGCACAGATACGCAGTATTTT
few,TRBJ1-2,TRBV6-1,NA,CASSELPGPYGYTF,TGTGCCAGCAGTGAATTGCCAGGGCCCTATGGCTACACCTTC
NA,TRBJ2-5,TRBV7-7,NA,CASSFSTSETQYF,TGTGCTAGCAGCTTCAGTACGTCGGAGACCCAGTACTTC
NA,TRBJ2-1,TRBV7-2,NA,CATPLPGNVLEEQFF,TGTGCCACCCCCCTTCCCGGGAATGTCCTAGAGGAGCAGTTCTTC
NA,TRBJ1-1,TRBV6-5,NA,CASSFGTSEAFF,TGTGCCAGCAGTTTCGGGACCTCCGAAGCTTTCTTT
few,TRBJ2-5,TRBV9,NA,CASSRLGDYETQYF,TGTGCCAGCAGCCGGCTAGGTGACTACGAGACCCAGTACTTC
many,TRBJ1-5,TRBV6-6,TRBD1,CASSDRGRGNQPQHF,TGTGCCAGCAGTGACAGGGGAAGAGGCAATCAGCCCCAGCATTTT
NA,TRBJ2-1,TRBV7-2,NA,CASSLEKGFLPFRINEQFF,TGTGCCAGCAGCTTAGAAAAGGGGTTCCTCCCTTTTCGCATCAATGAGCAGTTCTTC
NA,TRBJ2-4,TRBV2,TRBD2,CASRAQTNGGNIQYF,TGTGCCAGCAGAGCTCAGACTAACGGGGGGAACATTCAGTACTTC
NA,TRBJ2-1,TRBV9,TRBD2,CASSPRSSGRDNEQFF,TGTGCCAGCAGCCCCCGGTCCAGCGGGAGGGACAATGAGCAGTTCTTC
few,TRBJ2-7,TRBV7-2,NA,CASSSTGTASYEQYF,TGTGCCAGCAGCTCAACCGGGACCGCATCCTACGAGCAGTACTTC
NA,TRBJ1-2,TRBV12-3/TRBV12-4,NA,CASEDGANYGYTF,TGTGCCAGCGAGGACGGGGCTAACTATGGCTACACCTTC
NA,TRBJ2-1,TRBV19,TRBD2,CASSIVAGLNNEQFF,TGTGCCAGTAGTATCGTAGCGGGGCTCAACAATGAGCAGTTCTTC
NA,TRBJ2-5,TRBV9,TRBD1,CASSPQGAWETQYF,TGTGCCAGCAGCCCACAGGGGGCTTGGGAGACCCAGTACTTC
few,TRBJ2-2,TRBV6-6,TRBD1,CASWDRSTGELFF,TGTGCCAGCTGGGACAGGTCCACCGGGGAGCTGTTTTTT
few,TRBJ2-3,TRBV7-8,NA,CASSSRGQGRVYSDTQYF,TGTGCCAGCAGCTCCAGAGGGCAGGGAAGAGTGTATTCAGATACGCAGTATTTT
NA,TRBJ1-1,TRBV20-1,NA,CSAGSPTKGMMLYTEAFF,TGCAGTGCTGGTTCTCCTACTAAGGGAATGATGTTGTACACTGAAGCTTTCTTT
NA,TRBJ1-1,TRBV10-3,TRBD1,CAISGQGARMNTEAFF,TGTGCCATCAGTGGACAGGGGGCACGGATGAACACTGAAGCTTTCTTT
few,TRBJ1-1,TRBV5-1,NA,CASSPNRLNTEAFF,TGCGCCAGCAGCCCGAATCGACTGAACACTGAAGCTTTCTTT
few,TRBJ1-2,TRBV4-3,TRBD1,CASSQDVRTGSNYGYTF,TGCGCCAGCAGCCAAGATGTCCGGACAGGGTCAAACTATGGCTACACCTTC
NA,TRBJ2-3,TRBV5-1,TRBD1,CASSTGDYLADTQYF,TGCGCCAGCTCAACAGGGGATTACCTCGCAGATACGCAGTATTTT
few,TRBJ2-1,TRBV7-9,NA,CASSTGRRDNEQFF,TGTGCCAGCAGCACGGGACGGCGGGACAATGAGCAGTTCTTC
few,TRBJ1-2,TRBV20-1,NA,CSAREKEEYGYTF,TGCAGTGCTAGGGAAAAGGAGGAGTATGGCTACACCTTC
NA,TRBJ1-1,TRBV5-1,NA,CASSLRQDAEAFF,TGCGCCAGCAGCTTAAGACAGGACGCTGAAGCTTTCTTT
NA,TRBJ2-3,TRBV7-2,TRBD1,CASSPGQGRASVSTDTQYF,TGTGCCAGCAGCCCGGGACAGGGCAGGGCCTCCGTTTCCACAGATACGCAGTATTTT
few,TRBJ2-3,TRBV5-1,TRBD2,CASSFQTSGTSDTQYF,TGCGCCAGCAGCTTCCAGACTAGCGGAACTTCGGATACGCAGTATTTT
few,TRBJ2-1,TRBV11-2,NA,CASSSIGGADYNEQFF,TGTGCCAGCAGCTCCATCGGAGGAGCCGATTACAATGAGCAGTTCTTC
once,TRBJ1-1,TRBV6-1,TRBD1,CTSSVNGQGITEAFF,TGTACCAGCAGTGTAAATGGACAGGGGATAACTGAAGCTTTCTTT
many,TRBJ2-5,TRBV6-6,NA,CASSYLAGRETQYF,TGTGCCAGCAGTTATTTGGCGGGCAGGGAGACCCAGTACTTC
NA,TRBJ2-3,TRBV7-9,NA,CASSDSGAGTDTQYF,TGTGCCAGCAGCGACTCGGGAGCTGGCACAGATACGCAGTATTTT
NA,TRBJ2-3,TRBV11-2,TRBD1,CASARTGISDTQYF,TGTGCCAGCGCAAGGACAGGAATCTCAGATACGCAGTATTTT
few,TRBJ2-7,TRBV9,TRBD1,CASSVRTGATYEQYF,TGTGCCAGCAGCGTAAGGACAGGGGCCACCTACGAGCAGTACTTC
many,TRBJ2-7,TRBV6-6,NA,CASCPAEQTYEQYF,TGTGCCAGTTGTCCTGCCGAACAGACCTACGAGCAGTACTTC
NA,TRBJ2-3,TRBV4-3,NA,CASSQTGGHRLGTQYF,TGCGCCAGCAGCCAAACCGGGGGCCACAGGTTAGGTACGCAGTATTTT
NA,TRBJ2-4,TRBV6-2/TRBV6-3,NA,CASSYSDLKNIQYF,TGTGCCAGCAGTTACTCGGACCTCAAAAACATTCAGTACTTC
NA,TRBJ1-2,TRBV25-1,NA,CASTKSGYGYTF,TGTGCCAGCACGAAGAGCGGCTATGGCTACACCTTC
NA,TRBJ2-1,TRBV20-1,NA,CSARERGGIYEQFF,TGCAGTGCTAGAGAACGGGGCGGGATATACGAGCAGTTCTTC
NA,TRBJ2-5,TRBV2,TRBD2,CASSPGTSGGRSQYF,TGTGCCAGCAGTCCCGGGACTAGCGGGGGTCGGTCCCAGTACTTC
many,TRBJ2-1,TRBV20-1,NA,CSAMSGRGSNEQFF,TGCAGTGCTATGTCGGGGAGGGGGTCAAATGAGCAGTTCTTC
NA,TRBJ2-1,TRBV5-1,TRBD2,CASSLDLGRLAGRDEQFF,TGCGCCAGCAGCTTGGATTTAGGGAGACTAGCGGGGCGCGATGAGCAGTTCTTC
NA,TRBJ1-5,TRBV20-1,NA,CSAIDYINQPQHF,TGCAGTGCAATAGACTATATCAATCAGCCCCAGCATTTT